This T cell receptor (beta chain) comes out of a study of shared clonotypes between healthy human individuals. The table lists this clone with a count of one. The table came from immunoSEQ multiplex PCR; TCRdb's copy has only in-frame clones and leaves some out. The data contain 2 million to 2.5 million clones, about nine tenths of them singletons. CD4+ cell separation produced CD45RA+ naive and CD45RA-negative memory subsets. The V segment lost 3 bases and the J segment 9 bases; nucleotides outside the gene matches: 3. Looked up from germline, CDR1 is KGHSH and CDR2 is LQKENI. CDR3 length: 14 amino acids.

The chain uses TRBV18 and TRBJ1-6, with 9 bases lining up with TRBD1. The receptor was isolated from a man between 18 and 35 years old in good health. Some clones in this sample may be carry-over from other donors' samples. Sequencing used naive CD4+ T cells from PBMCs. Documented subset: CD45RA+ positively selected. This CDR3 reads CASSPGTGLSPLHF. CDR3 DNA: TGTGCCAGCTCACCCGGGACAGGGCTTTCACCCCTCCACTTT.